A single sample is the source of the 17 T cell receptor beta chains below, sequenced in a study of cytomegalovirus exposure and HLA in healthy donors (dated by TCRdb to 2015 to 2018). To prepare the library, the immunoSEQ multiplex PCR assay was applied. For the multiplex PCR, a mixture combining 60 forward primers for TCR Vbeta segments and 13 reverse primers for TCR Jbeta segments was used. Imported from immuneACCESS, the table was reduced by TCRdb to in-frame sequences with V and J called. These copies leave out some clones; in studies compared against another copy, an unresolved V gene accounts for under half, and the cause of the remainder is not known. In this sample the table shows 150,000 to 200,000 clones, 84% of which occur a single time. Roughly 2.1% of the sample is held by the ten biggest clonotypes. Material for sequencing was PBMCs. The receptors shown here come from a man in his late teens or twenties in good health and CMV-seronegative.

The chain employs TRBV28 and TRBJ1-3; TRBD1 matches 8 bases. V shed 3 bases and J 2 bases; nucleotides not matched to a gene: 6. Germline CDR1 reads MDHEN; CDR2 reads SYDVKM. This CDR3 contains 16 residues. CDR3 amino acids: CASSLSRGLAGNTIYF. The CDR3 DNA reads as TGTGCCAGCAGTTTGTCCAGGGGGCTCGCTGGAAACACCATATATTTT.

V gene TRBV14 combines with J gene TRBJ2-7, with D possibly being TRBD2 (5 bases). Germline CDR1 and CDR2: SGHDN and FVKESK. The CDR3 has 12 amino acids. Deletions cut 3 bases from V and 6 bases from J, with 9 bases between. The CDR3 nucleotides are TGTGCCAGCAGCCACACTAGAACCGAGCAGTACTTC. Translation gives CASSHTRTEQYF. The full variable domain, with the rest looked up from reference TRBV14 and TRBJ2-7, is EAGVTQFPSHSVIEKGQTVTLRCDPISGHDNLYWYRRVMGKEIKFLLHFVKESKQDESGMPNNRFLAERTGGTYSTLKVQPAELEDSGVYFCASSHTRTEQYFGPGTRLTVT.

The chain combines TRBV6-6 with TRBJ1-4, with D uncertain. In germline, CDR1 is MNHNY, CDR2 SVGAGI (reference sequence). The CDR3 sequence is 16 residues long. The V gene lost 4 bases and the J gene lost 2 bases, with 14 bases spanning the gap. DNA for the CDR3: TGTGCCAGCAGTTTCCATCCCCGAGGGACTAATGAAAAACTGTTTTTT. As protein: CASSFHPRGTNEKLFF.

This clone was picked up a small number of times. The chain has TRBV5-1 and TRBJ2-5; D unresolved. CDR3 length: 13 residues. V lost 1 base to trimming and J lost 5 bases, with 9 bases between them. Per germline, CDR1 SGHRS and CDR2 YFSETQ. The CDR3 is CASSLNLLETQYF. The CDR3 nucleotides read TGCGCCAGCAGCTTGAATTTATTGGAGACCCAGTACTTC.

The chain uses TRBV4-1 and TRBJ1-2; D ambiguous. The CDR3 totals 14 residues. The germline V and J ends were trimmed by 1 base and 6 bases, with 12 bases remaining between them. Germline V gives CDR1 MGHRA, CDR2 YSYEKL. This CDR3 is CASSQGRFGHGYTF. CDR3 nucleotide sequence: TGCGCCAGCAGCCAAGGTCGGTTCGGTCATGGCTACACCTTC.

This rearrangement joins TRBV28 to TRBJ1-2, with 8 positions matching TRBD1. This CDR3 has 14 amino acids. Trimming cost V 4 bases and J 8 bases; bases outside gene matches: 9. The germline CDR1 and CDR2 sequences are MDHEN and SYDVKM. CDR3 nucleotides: TGTGCCAGCAGTTCCCTCAGGGGGCGTGGGGGCTACACCTTC. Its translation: CASSSLRGRGGYTF.

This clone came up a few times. The CDR3 nucleotides are TGTGCCAGTAGTATCTCTCTGCCTAGCGGGGGCACAGATACGCAGTATTTT. This translates into CASSISLPSGGTDTQYF. The gene calls are TRBV19 and TRBJ2-3, with 9 bases identical to TRBD2. Germline V lookup: CDR1 LNHDA, CDR2 SQIVND (reference sequence). V lost 3 bases to trimming and J lost 1 base; unmatched junction nucleotides: 8. The CDR3 contains 17 residues.

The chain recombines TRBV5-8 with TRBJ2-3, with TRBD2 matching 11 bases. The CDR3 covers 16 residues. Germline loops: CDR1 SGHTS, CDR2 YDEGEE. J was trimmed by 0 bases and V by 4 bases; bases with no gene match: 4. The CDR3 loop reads CASSLGTSGSTDTQYF. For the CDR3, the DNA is TGTGCCAGCAGCCTCGGGACTAGCGGAAGCACAGATACGCAGTATTTT.

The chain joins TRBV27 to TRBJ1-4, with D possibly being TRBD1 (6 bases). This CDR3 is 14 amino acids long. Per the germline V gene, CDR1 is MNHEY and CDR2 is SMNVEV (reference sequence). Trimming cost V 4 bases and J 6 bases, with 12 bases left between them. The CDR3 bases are TGTGCCAGCAGTTACAGGGACGGTGATGAAAAACTGTTTTTT. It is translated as CASSYRDGDEKLFF.

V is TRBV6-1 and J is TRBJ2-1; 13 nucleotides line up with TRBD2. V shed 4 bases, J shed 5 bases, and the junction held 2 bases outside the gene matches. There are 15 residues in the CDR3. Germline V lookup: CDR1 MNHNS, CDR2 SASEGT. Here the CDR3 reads CASSGLAGGNNEQFF. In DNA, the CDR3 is TGTGCCAGCAGTGGACTAGCGGGAGGCAACAATGAGCAGTTCTTC.

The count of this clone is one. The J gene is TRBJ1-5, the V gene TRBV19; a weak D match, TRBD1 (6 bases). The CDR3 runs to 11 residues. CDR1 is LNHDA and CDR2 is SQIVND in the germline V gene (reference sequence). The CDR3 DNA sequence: TGTGCTACAGGGACGGCTCAGCCCCAGCATTTT. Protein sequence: CATGTAQPQHF.

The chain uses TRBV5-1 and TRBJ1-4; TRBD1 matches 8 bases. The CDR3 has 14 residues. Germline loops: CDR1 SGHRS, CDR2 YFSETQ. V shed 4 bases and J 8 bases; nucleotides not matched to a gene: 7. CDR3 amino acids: CASSGTGREEKLFF. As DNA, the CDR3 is TGCGCCAGCAGCGGGACAGGAAGGGAGGAAAAACTGTTTTTT.

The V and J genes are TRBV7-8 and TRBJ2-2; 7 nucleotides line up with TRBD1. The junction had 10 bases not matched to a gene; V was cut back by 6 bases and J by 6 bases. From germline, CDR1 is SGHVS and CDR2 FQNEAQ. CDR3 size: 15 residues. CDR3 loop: CASSSRTGWAGELFF. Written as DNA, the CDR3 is TGTGCCAGCAGTTCTAGGACAGGTTGGGCCGGGGAGCTGTTTTTT.

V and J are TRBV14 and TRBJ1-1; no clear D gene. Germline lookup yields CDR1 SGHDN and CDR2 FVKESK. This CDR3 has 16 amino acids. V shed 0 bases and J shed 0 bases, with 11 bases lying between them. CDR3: CASSQDVGQLNTEAFF. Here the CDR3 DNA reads TGTGCCAGCAGCCAAGATGTGGGCCAGCTGAACACTGAAGCTTTCTTT. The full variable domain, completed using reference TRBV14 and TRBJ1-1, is EAGVTQFPSHSVIEKGQTVTLRCDPISGHDNLYWYRRVMGKEIKFLLHFVKESKQDESGMPNNRFLAERTGGTYSTLKVQPAELEDSGVYFCASSQDVGQLNTEAFFGQGTRLTVV.

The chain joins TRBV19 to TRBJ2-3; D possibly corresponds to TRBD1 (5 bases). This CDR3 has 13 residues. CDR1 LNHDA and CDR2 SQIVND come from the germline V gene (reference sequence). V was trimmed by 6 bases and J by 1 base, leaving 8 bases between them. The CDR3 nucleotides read TGTGCCAGTAGGTGGGGCGGCACAGATACGCAGTATTTT. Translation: CASRWGGTDTQYF.

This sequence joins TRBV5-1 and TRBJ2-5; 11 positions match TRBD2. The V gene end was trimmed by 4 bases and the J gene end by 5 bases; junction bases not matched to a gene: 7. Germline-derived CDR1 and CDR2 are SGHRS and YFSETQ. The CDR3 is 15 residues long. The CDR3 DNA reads TGCGCCAGCAGCCTTAGCGGGGGGGCCGGGGAGACCCAGTACTTC. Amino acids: CASSLSGGAGETQYF.

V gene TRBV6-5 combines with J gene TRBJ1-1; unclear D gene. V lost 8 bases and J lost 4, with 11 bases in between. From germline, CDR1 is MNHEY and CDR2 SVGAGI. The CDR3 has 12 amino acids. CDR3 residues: CASGRVTTEAFF. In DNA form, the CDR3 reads TGTGCCAGCGGCCGGGTAACCACTGAAGCTTTCTTT.